This T cell receptor (beta chain) was obtained from a study of OX40 agonist ivuxolimab in advanced cancers. Looking at the study overall: Two cutaneous melanoma patients and one hepatocellular carcinoma patient, three in all, had partial responses.

TCRdb keeps only in-frame clones here, not all; method: immunoSEQ multiplex PCR. The sample holds roughly 76,000 clones; approximately 85% are singletons and the top ten take 5% to 7%. The ends lost 4 bases at V and 4 bases at J; junction bases unmatched: 14. The CDR3 spans 16 residues. Germline-derived CDR1 and CDR2 are SGHTS and YDEGEE. This chain uses TRBV5-8 with TRBJ2-7, with 7 bases that match TRBD2. This sequence was found in an adult with an advanced solid tumor such as melanoma, head and neck, liver or kidney cancer. The input for sequencing was CD4+ or CD8+ T cells sorted from blood, taken in a trial of the OX40 agonist ivuxolimab. The CDR3 is CASSQEAGGRTYEQYF. The CDR3, as DNA: TGTGCCAGCAGCCAAGAAGCCGGCGGGAGAACGTACGAGCAGTACTTC.